Below are 18 T cell receptor beta chains sequenced from a single sample in a study of response to subunit inactivated influenza vaccine. A single record per CDR3 protein comes from TCRdb applying MiXCR to the RT-PCR reads. Among approximately 700,000 distinct CDR3 sequences listed, around 16% were seen once. The sample consisted of PBMCs from blood, taken roughly 12 days after vaccination. The receptors originated from a man between 50 and 59 years old who received an inactivated influenza vaccine.

This clonotype was recorded many times. The rearrangement uses TRBV4-3 and TRBJ2-6; D unresolved. The CDR3 runs 17 residues. Looked up from germline, CDR1 is LGHNA and CDR2 is YSLEER. Deletions cut 3 bases from V and 1 base from J, with 13 bases between. The CDR3 reads CASSQGLHLSGANVLTF. CDR3 bases: TGCGCCAGCAGCCAGGGCCTGCATCTATCTGGGGCCAACGTCCTGACTTTC.

This clonotype appeared a few times. This sequence joins TRBV6-2 or TRBV6-3 and TRBJ2-3; weak D call: TRBD1 (6 bases). The germline V gene has CDR1 MNHEY and CDR2 SVGEGT. The CDR3 runs to 12 residues. The V end was cut by 2 bases, the J end by 6 bases, with 6 bases between. The CDR3 spells CASSYRGDTQYF. The CDR3 region has the DNA TGTGCCAGCAGTTACAGGGGGGATACGCAGTATTTT.

This clonotype was counted between two and nine times. The chain has TRBV6-1 and TRBJ2-1, with 10 bases identical to TRBD2. Germline V gives CDR1 MNHNS, CDR2 SASEGT. With V trimmed by 6 bases and J by 4 bases, 6 bases remained unmatched. The CDR3 has 15 amino acids. The CDR3 region is CASRNSGGPYNEQFF. Here the CDR3 DNA reads TGTGCCAGCAGAAATAGCGGGGGGCCGTACAATGAGCAGTTCTTC.

A few counts support this clonotype. This chain uses TRBV11-1 with TRBJ2-3, with D possibly being TRBD1 (7 bases). With 1 base removed from V and 4 bases from J, the gap between germline ends came to 27 bases. Germline CDR1 is SGHAT and CDR2 is FQDESV (reference sequence). The CDR3 is made up of 20 amino acids. CDR3: CASSLGTGPSSGSGSDTQYF. The CDR3 DNA reads TGTGCCAGCAGCTTAGGGACAGGACCCTCGAGCGGGTCTGGATCAGATACGCAGTATTTT.

This clonotype was counted only a few times. The V and J genes are TRBV2 and TRBJ2-3; unclear D gene. Germline V CDR1 and CDR2: SNHLY, FYNNEI. This CDR3 is built from 16 residues. V was trimmed by 1 base and J by 2 bases, leaving 13 bases between them. CDR3 sequence reads: CASSEVGRAHTDTQYF. CDR3 coding DNA: TGTGCCAGCAGTGAAGTGGGTCGAGCCCACACAGATACGCAGTATTTT.

The chain employs TRBV7-2 and TRBJ2-1; D not certain. The CDR3 totals 13 residues. Trimming left V 3 bases short and J 7 bases short, with 10 bases between. Germline CDR1 reads SGHTA; CDR2 reads FQGNSA. This CDR3 is CASSFPMANEQFF. CDR3 nucleotide sequence: TGTGCCAGCAGCTTTCCCATGGCGAATGAGCAGTTCTTC. Full variable domain (outside the CDR3, taken from reference TRBV7-2 and TRBJ2-1): GAGVSQSPSNKVTEKGKDVELRCDPISGHTALYWYRQSLGQGLEFLIYFQGNSAPDKSGLPSDRFSAERTGGSVSTLTIQRTQQEDSAVYLCASSFPMANEQFFGPGTRLTVL.

This clonotype was seen more than once but under ten times. The J gene is TRBJ1-6, the V gene TRBV4-3; tentatively, D is TRBD1 (6 bases). Trimming shortened V by 1 base and J by 10 bases, and 14 bases separated the two germline ends. Germline CDR1 and CDR2: LGHNA and YSLEER. This CDR3 has 15 amino acids. CDR3 in amino acids: CASSQVGGFGSPLHF. For the CDR3, the DNA is TGCGCCAGCAGCCAAGTAGGGGGGTTTGGATCACCCCTCCACTTT.

V is TRBV7-2 and J is TRBJ2-7; the D gene is possibly TRBD2 (5 bases). Germline CDR1 and CDR2: SGHTA and FQGNSA. The CDR3 consists of 16 residues. Trimming shortened V by 5 bases and J by 0 bases, and 17 bases separated the two germline ends. The CDR3, as DNA: TGTGCCAGCAGCCCCTACCCCAGCGGAAACTCCTACGAGCAGTACTTC. Amino acids: CASSPYPSGNSYEQYF.

The V gene is TRBV4-1, the J gene TRBJ2-3; 10 bases align to TRBD2. CDR3 length equals 21 residues. Germline CDR1 is MGHRA and CDR2 is YSYEKL. V shed 3 bases, J shed 4 bases, and the junction held 22 bases outside the gene matches. CDR3 loop: CASSQLLRLRTSGDVADTQYF. CDR3 sequence (DNA): TGCGCCAGCAGCCAGTTATTGAGACTGAGGACTAGCGGAGACGTGGCAGATACGCAGTATTTT.

The chain recombines TRBV9 with TRBJ2-7, with TRBD1 matching 8 bases. J lost 2 bases, V lost 4 bases, and 11 bases had no gene match. CDR1 and CDR2 from the germline V gene are SGDLS and YYNGEE. This CDR3 comprises 16 residues. The CDR3 spells CASSMGRGLLAYEQYF. The CDR3 nucleotides are TGTGCCAGCAGCATGGGCAGGGGGCTTTTAGCCTACGAGCAGTACTTC.

This clonotype was counted between two and nine times. This rearrangement joins TRBV5-1 to TRBJ1-6, with D possibly TRBD1 on 6 matching bases. The ends were cut back, 4 bases at V and 9 bases at J, with 14 bases in the middle. CDR3 length: 14 residues. In germline, CDR1 is SGHRS, CDR2 YFSETQ. DNA for the CDR3: TGCGCCAGCAGCGAGGGACAAAACAGTTCACCCCTCCACTTT. Encoded protein: CASSEGQNSSPLHF.

This clonotype appeared a few times. This chain joins TRBV3-1 and TRBJ1-5; no reliable D call. With 3 bases removed from V and 2 bases from J, the gap between germline ends came to 14 bases. The CDR3 length is 16 residues. From germline, CDR1 is LGHDT and CDR2 YNNKEL (reference sequence). CDR3 DNA: TGTGCCAGCAGCCAGACGGGAAATTACGGCAATCAGCCCCAGCATTTT. Protein sequence: CASSQTGNYGNQPQHF.

The chain couples TRBV20-1 to TRBJ1-2; TRBD1 might be the D (5 bases). With 3 bases removed from V and 6 bases from J, the gap between germline ends came to 5 bases. The V gene's germline CDR1 is DFQATT and CDR2 SNEGSKA (reference sequence). The CDR3 covers 10 residues. The CDR3 protein is CSASRDGYTF. The CDR3 DNA is TGCAGTGCTAGCAGGGATGGCTACACCTTC.

This clonotype was counted between two and nine times. The chain uses TRBV6-5 and TRBJ2-5; 8 bases fit TRBD1. Germline-derived CDR1 and CDR2 are MNHEY and SVGAGI. The CDR3 runs 14 residues. The J segment lost 5 bases and the V segment lost 4 bases, leaving 6 bases of the junction unmatched. The CDR3 loop reads CASSSQGAFETQYF. DNA of the CDR3: TGTGCCAGCAGTTCGCAGGGGGCGTTCGAGACCCAGTACTTC.

The chain joins TRBV7-3 to TRBJ2-7; tentatively, D is TRBD1 (6 bases). The CDR3 runs 14 residues. V was shortened by 5 bases and J by 2 bases, with 13 bases between the two germline ends. Germline CDR1 reads SGHTA; CDR2 reads FQGTGA. The CDR3 here is CASSPFGQPYEQYF. CDR3 DNA sequence: TGTGCCAGCAGCCCATTCGGACAGCCCTACGAGCAGTACTTC.

This clonotype turned up a few times. The chain has TRBV7-2 and TRBJ2-3; D unresolved. This CDR3 has 14 amino acids. Germline V gene data show CDR1 as SGHTA and CDR2 as FQGNSA. The V and J ends lost 5 bases and 0 bases respectively, with 9 bases between them. This chain's CDR3 is CASSPWTSTDTQYF. Here the CDR3 DNA reads TGTGCCAGCAGCCCCTGGACCAGCACAGATACGCAGTATTTT.

This clonotype was recorded a few times. The rearrangement uses TRBV2 and TRBJ2-7, with TRBD1 identical over 7 bases. The CDR3 contains 14 residues. The trim removed 7 bases at V and 5 bases at J, leaving 11 bases unmatched. The germline V gene has CDR1 SNHLY and CDR2 FYNNEI. The CDR3 spells CASKFGQDQNEQYF. The CDR3 nucleotides read TGTGCCAGCAAATTCGGACAGGATCAGAACGAGCAGTACTTC.

This clonotype was detected a few times. The V gene is TRBV12-3 or TRBV12-4, the J gene TRBJ2-4; possible D gene TRBD2, 5 bases. V gave up 6 bases and J gave up 2 bases, with 23 bases separating them. There are 18 residues in the CDR3. Here the CDR3 DNA reads TGTGCCAGCAGCCTCAGCGGCAGCGATTTGTTTTCCAAAAACATTCAGTACTTC. It is translated as CASSLSGSDLFSKNIQYF.